This T cell receptor (beta chain) was captured by sequencing in a study of PD-1 blockade in mismatch repair-deficient tumors. The overall study: All were previously treated, progressing patients with 12 mismatch repair-deficient cancer types. The study's findings and limits: After pembrolizumab, tumor-resident clones rose rapidly, then generally contracted before radiologic responses.

Trimming left V 6 bases short and J 0 bases short, with 6 bases between. Germline V gene data show CDR1 as MNHEY and CDR2 as SMNVEV (reference sequence). This CDR3 region has 12 residues. Assay used: immunoSEQ multiplex PCR; TCRdb lists only in-frame clones, some missing. Of more than 95,000 clones in the sample, approximately 86% are singletons; the top ten hold roughly 13%. Mismatch repair deficiency was confirmed in all patients, by PCR or immunohistochemistry. TCRs were sequenced from three patients responding to pembrolizumab. To note about this clone: Its antigen is currently unknown.

The receptor was derived from an adult with mismatch repair-deficient cancer. Specimen: peripheral blood, collected 44 weeks after starting pembrolizumab. This rearrangement joins TRBV27 to TRBJ2-7; D call uncertain. The CDR3: CASSPSSYEQYF. For the CDR3, the DNA is TGTGCCAGCAGCCCCAGCTCCTACGAGCAGTACTTC.